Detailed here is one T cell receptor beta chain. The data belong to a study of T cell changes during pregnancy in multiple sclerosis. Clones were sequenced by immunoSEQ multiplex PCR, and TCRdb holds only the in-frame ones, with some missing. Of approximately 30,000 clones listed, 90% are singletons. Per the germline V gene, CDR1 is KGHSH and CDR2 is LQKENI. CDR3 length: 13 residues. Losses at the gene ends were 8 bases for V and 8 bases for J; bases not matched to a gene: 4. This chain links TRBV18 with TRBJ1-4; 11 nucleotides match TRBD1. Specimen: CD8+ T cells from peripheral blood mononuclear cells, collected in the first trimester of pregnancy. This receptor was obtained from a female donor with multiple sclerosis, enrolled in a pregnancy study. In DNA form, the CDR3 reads TGTGCCAGCCTGGGACAGGGGGACGAAAAACTGTTTTTT. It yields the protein CASLGQGDEKLFF.